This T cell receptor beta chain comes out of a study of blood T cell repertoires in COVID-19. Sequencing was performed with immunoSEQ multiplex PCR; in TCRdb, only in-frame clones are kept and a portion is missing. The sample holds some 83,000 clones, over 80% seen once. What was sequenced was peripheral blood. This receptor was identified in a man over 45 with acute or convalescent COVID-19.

As DNA, the CDR3 is TGTGCCAGCAGCTTAGGCAGTGGTTACGAGCAGTACTTC. It yields the protein CASSLGSGYEQYF. The chain is built from TRBV11-2 and TRBJ2-7; D is uncertain. Germline CDR1 SGHAT, CDR2 FQNNGV. This CDR3 spans 13 amino acids. V shed 1 base and J shed 4 bases, with 8 bases lying between them.